Sequencing of this T cell receptor beta chain was carried out in a study of cytomegalovirus exposure and HLA in healthy donors (dated by TCRdb to 2017 to 2019). Study-level background: An earlier analysis of fewer than 750 of the donors reported about 260 Gb of sequence data and 117 million unique TCR beta sequences obtained from around 190 million T cells. An early release that covered about 600 HLA-typed donors contained approximately 290 gigabases of sequencing data and 70 million to 100 million unique TCR sequences. Of the 398 genotyped donors, less than 85% were placed in the genetic ancestry cluster associated with self-reported Caucasian donors. The study aimed to test whether cataloging public T cell receptors could reveal signatures of past pathogen exposure. The T cell repertoires of some 700 subjects were profiled by immunosequencing and related to cytomegalovirus serostatus. A separate validation cohort of 100 to 150 different subjects was used in addition to the approximately 700-subject first cohort. The study combined high-throughput TCR immunosequencing, statistical association of individual TCRs with disease status, and machine learning to predict cytomegalovirus infection status. A later analysis re-analyzed previously published TCR beta repertoires from 500 to 700 donors and added high-resolution HLA genotyping to study TCR occurrence patterns. The later analysis used no new phenotypic data to find candidate immune exposures, relying instead on TCR beta sequences and their occurrence across donors. An earlier analysis of approximately 630 of the donors applied high-throughput TCR beta sequencing to assess whether each TCR beta V gene segment acted as functional or pseudogenic. Alongside the repertoire data, information on donor age, sex, ethnicity and CMV serostatus was compiled. A later genetic analysis took genome-wide SNP genotypes for about 55% of the 666 donors and used that subset as a discovery cohort. All discovery cohort repertoires had been generated using a single sequencing platform. Class I and class II HLA loci were covered by the typing at four-digit resolution. Typing coverage varied by locus: roughly 629-630 donors for A, B, C, DRB1 and DQB1; roughly 500 for DQA1; 606 for DPA1; under 490 for DPB1. Roughly 5 DR-DQ haplotypes were handled as single units for association and clustering because linkage in the cohort was strong. Across about 380 genotyped donors of the cohort, an average of about 220,000 unique TCR beta nucleotide sequences per donor were sequenced, and roughly a sixth of those sequences were non-productive.

Library preparation used the immunoSEQ multiplex PCR assay. A mixture of 60 forward primers for TCR Vbeta segments and 13 reverse primers for TCR Jbeta segments was used in the multiplex PCR. A multiplex PCR assay on genomic DNA amplified the CDR3 region of rearranged TCR beta genes. Amplified TCR beta libraries were sequenced as 87-base-pair reads on the Illumina HiSeq System. In the paper's pipeline: A later analysis tallied 75 million to 85 million unique TCR beta chains across the 666 repertoires, and some 12 million of those chains were shared by two or more donors. Raw reads were error-corrected and collapsed into unique sequences by a nearest-neighbor algorithm in which closely related sequences were merged to remove PCR and sequencing errors. V, D and J gene segments were assigned by aligning CDR3 sequences to IMGT reference sequences. For a sequence to be retained, a match of at least six nucleotides to both a V gene segment and a J gene segment was required. Rearrangements were called productive when the CDR3 lacked stop codons and stayed in frame with V and J; all others were non-productive. Following IMGT convention, CDR3 was defined as the stretch from the second conserved V-encoded cysteine up to the conserved J-encoded phenylalanine. In an earlier analysis of more than 550 of the donors, sequences lacking an unambiguous match to a single V gene segment were excluded. In an earlier analysis of approximately 560 of the donors, a V segment was called functional when productive rearrangements were above 56.7%, and segregating when the standard deviation between donors exceeded 5%. A statistical classification framework was built to diagnose cytomegalovirus status from the catalog of TCR beta chain sequences. In a later analysis, V and J genes were assigned by comparing TCR nucleotide sequences against IMGT/GENE-DB human TR gene sequences. Using the TCRdist pipeline, a later analysis assigned CDR3 sequences along with most-parsimonious VDJ recombination scenarios. A later analysis defined each TCR beta chain by its CDR3 amino acid sequence plus V-gene family, and excluded reads lacking a unique V-gene family. To address suspected cross-contamination and a sequencing artifact, a later analysis removed under 600 highly shared, low-generation-probability nucleotide sequences. A later analysis calculated a clonal expansion index for each public chain from normalized within-repertoire ranks of inferred template counts. A later analysis computed generation probabilities with a VDJ recombination model fitted to out-of-frame rearrangements, and checked the results against IGoR. Hypergeometric tests were used in a later analysis to score TCR-TCR, TCR-HLA and TCR-CMV co-occurrence, with a repertoire-size bias correction applied to the TCR pairs. To estimate false discovery rates, a later analysis permuted the HLA or CMV assignments 20 times. In a later analysis, co-occurring TCRs were grouped using DBSCAN, and TCRdist sequence similarity was added for clustering within HLA-allele-positive subsets. Repertoires with fewer than 30,000 or more than 120,000 public chains, plus five repertoires with anomalous nucleotide sharing, were excluded from co-occurrence clustering. TCRdb took over this immuneACCESS table, retaining in-frame rearrangements with V and J assigned. Such tables are incomplete; in checked studies, under half of the missing clones stem from an unresolved V gene, and the remainder is unexplained. Clonal size and the V and J genes are those of that table, whereas D and trimming came from the DNA. The sample table holds 70,000 to 90,000 clones, of which roughly 74% were seen once. The ten top clones hold 2% to 2.5% of the sample.

This clone has a single count. Its antigen is still unknown. Base qualities are not recorded, but no much larger clone differs from it by a single base. Broad study findings and their caveats: Because HLA typing was unavailable for some donors at each locus, only the typed subset was used in association tests. While some public TCRs were present in many individuals, most TCR sequences turned up only very rarely across donors. In a later analysis, HLA-associated TCR beta chains showed more clonal expansion and lower generation probabilities than non-associated chains that were equally common. Roughly 15 rarely observed V segments, including chromosome 9 orphons, were excluded from the earlier analysis of some 590 of the donors because counts were too low. An association between a missense DCLRE1C variant and V-gene and J-gene trimming of TCR beta chains was found in a later genetic analysis and replicated in an independent cohort. When HLA alleles, especially DR and DQ, strongly co-occurred, TCR associations were difficult to assign to individual alleles. In vitro tests confirmed that a few of the cytomegalovirus-associated TCR beta chains recognize cytomegalovirus antigens. The sequencing pipeline was judged likely to have produced a cluster of highly shared sequence variants as a technical artifact. A further reported finding was that TCR beta sequences accurately predicted the HLA-A and HLA-B alleles for most subjects in the first cohort. At a false discovery rate of 0.05, a later analysis linked 15,000 to 20,000 TCR beta sequences to specific HLA alleles. Linkage disequilibrium might explain the correlated functional status among segregating V segments, but an unknown experimental factor could not be excluded. Because the 87-base-pair reads could not distinguish some IMGT-functional V segments, including TRBV6-2 and TRBV6-3, those segments were excluded. Presence/absence analyses assumed roughly uniform sequencing depth across donors, an assumption that may not hold. According to a later analysis, TCR association rates differed among HLA loci, with DRB1 alleles showing the most associated TCRs and HLA-C alleles showing the fewest. The classifier was reported to diagnose cytomegalovirus status with high specificity and sensitivity in both the original cohort and the validation cohort. According to a later genetic analysis, donors in an Asian-associated ancestry cluster had fewer N-insertions in productive TCRs than the roughly 660-donor mean. This cohort had only TCR beta chains sequenced, and the lack of alpha or paired-chain data limited which features could be detected. The only immune exposure information available for the cohort was CMV serostatus. A later analysis found that most CMV-associated TCR beta chains appeared HLA-restricted, with HLA associations seemingly driven largely by CMV exposure. In a later analysis, several top co-occurrence clusters were reported to appear linked to parvovirus B19, influenza, CMV and Epstein-Barr virus. The study listed approximately 150 TCR beta chains as associated with cytomegalovirus. According to the authors, the approach could potentially be generalized to other disease states and immunological phenotypes. In an earlier analysis of around 500 of the donors, most TCR beta V segments appeared in productive rearrangements about 87% or about 30% of the time, broadly matching IMGT annotations.

The cohort comprised some 700 healthy bone marrow donors. Cohort members were all nominally healthy when sampled, although unrecorded immune exposures were likely present. The donor was CMV seronegative and was included in the group of over 300 seronegative cohort members. Each donor provided a peripheral blood sample, and peripheral blood mononuclear cells were used for TCR beta sequencing. The Qiagen DNeasy Blood Extraction Kit was used to extract genomic DNA from the blood cell samples. The germline V gene (reference sequence) sets CDR1 to SGHNT and CDR2 to YYREEE. Germline trimming: 4 bases from V, 0 bases from J; junction bases outside gene matches: 6. The CDR3, cysteine through phenylalanine, is 16 amino acids long. Only the CDR3 region is kept as DNA, spanning 48 bases read in frame from base 1.

The TCR originated in a man aged 40-50 years in good health and CMV-seronegative. The V gene is TRBV5-4 and the J gene is TRBJ2-5; a stretch of 10 junction bases matches TRBD2. Sequenced input: PBMCs. The nucleotide sequence is TGTGCCAGCAGCCCAAGGGGACTAGCGAACCAAGAGACCCAGTACTTC. The encoded protein is CASSPRGLANQETQYF. Joined to the reference TRBV5-4 and TRBJ2-5 proteins, this CDR3 gives the full variable domain: ETGVTQSPTHLIKTRGQQVTLRCSSQSGHNTVSWYQQALGQGPQFIFQYYREEENGRGNFPPRFSGLQFPNYSSELNVNALELDDSALYLCASSPRGLANQETQYFGPGTRLLVL.